The 4 T cell receptor beta chains below all came from one sample that was sequenced in a study of response to subunit inactivated influenza vaccine. TCRdb itself ran the RT-PCR reads through MiXCR, one entry per CDR3 protein. The sample lists 450,000 to 600,000 distinct CDR3 sequences, about 15% occurring once. Source: CD4+ T cells sorted from PBMCs, taken 23 months after vaccination. These receptors originate from a man between 50 and 75 years old who received an inactivated influenza vaccine.

This clonotype came up a few times. The rearrangement links TRBV11-2 to TRBJ1-2; no reliable D call. V was trimmed by 4 bases and J by 6 bases, leaving 18 bases between them. This CDR3 is built from 15 residues. In germline, CDR1 is SGHAT, CDR2 FQNNGV. The CDR3 here is CASSSLTPAQHGYTF. Here the CDR3 DNA reads TGTGCCAGCAGCTCCCTGACACCCGCTCAACATGGCTACACCTTC.

This clonotype showed up many times. The chain joins TRBV7-2 to TRBJ2-7; tentatively, D is TRBD1 (6 bases). Germline CDR1 reads SGHTA; CDR2 reads FQGNSA. The CDR3 loop spans 14 amino acids. Trimming took 1 base from V and 1 from J, leaving 8 bases between them. The CDR3 loop reads CASSLGGTSYEQYF. CDR3 DNA: TGTGCCAGCAGCTTAGGGGGGACATCCTACGAGCAGTACTTC.

This clonotype was seen a handful of times. The chain is built from TRBV29-1 and TRBJ1-3; 8 bases map to TRBD1. V was pared by 7 bases and J by 0 bases, with 8 bases of the junction left unmatched. The germline V gene encodes CDR1 SQVTM and CDR2 ANQGSEA. This CDR3 is built from 15 residues. DNA for the CDR3: TGCAGCGGTGCCCGGACAGGGACCTCTGGAAACACCATATATTTT. Amino acid sequence: CSGARTGTSGNTIYF.

This clonotype was counted only a few times. The chain is built from TRBV12-3 or TRBV12-4 and TRBJ1-1; no definite D call. The ends were cut back, 4 bases at V and 0 bases at J, with 9 bases in the middle. The CDR3 consists of 14 residues. The CDR3 sequence is CASSSGNLNTEAFF. In DNA form, the CDR3 reads TGTGCCAGCAGTTCCGGAAACTTGAACACTGAAGCTTTCTTT.